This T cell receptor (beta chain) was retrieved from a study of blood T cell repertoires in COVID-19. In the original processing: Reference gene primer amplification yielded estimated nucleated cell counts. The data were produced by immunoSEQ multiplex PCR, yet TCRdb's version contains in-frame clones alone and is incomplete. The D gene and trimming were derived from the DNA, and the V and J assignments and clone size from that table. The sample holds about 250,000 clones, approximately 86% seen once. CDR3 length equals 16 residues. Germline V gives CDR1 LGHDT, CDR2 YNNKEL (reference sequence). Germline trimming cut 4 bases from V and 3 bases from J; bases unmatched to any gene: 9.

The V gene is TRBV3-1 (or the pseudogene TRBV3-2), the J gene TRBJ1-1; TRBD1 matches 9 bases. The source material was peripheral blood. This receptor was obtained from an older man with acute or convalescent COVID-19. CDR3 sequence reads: CASSRTGTGTDTEAFF. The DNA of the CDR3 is TGTGCCAGCAGCCGCACCGGGACAGGGACGGACACTGAAGCTTTCTTT.